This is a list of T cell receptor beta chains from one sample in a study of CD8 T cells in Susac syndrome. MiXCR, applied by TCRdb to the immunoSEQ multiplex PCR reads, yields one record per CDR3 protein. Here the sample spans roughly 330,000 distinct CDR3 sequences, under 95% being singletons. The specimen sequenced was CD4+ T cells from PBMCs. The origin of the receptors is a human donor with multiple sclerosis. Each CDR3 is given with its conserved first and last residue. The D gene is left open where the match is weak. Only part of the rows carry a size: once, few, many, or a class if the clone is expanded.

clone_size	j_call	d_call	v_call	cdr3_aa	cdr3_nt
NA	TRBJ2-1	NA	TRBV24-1	CATSRQGTGYNEQFF	TGTGCCACCAGTCGCCAGGGAACGGGGTACAATGAGCAGTTCTTC
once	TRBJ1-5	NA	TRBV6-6	CASSYGGQPQHF	TGTGCCAGCAGTTACGGGGGTCAGCCCCAGCATTTT
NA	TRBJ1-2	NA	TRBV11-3	CASSLEVGRVPYGYTF	TGTGCCAGCAGCTTAGAGGTCGGCCGGGTGCCCTATGGCTACACCTTC
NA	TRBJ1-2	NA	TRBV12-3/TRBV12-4	CASSLMAENYGYTF	TGTGCCAGCAGTTTAATGGCAGAGAACTATGGCTACACCTTC
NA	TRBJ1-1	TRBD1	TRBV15	CATSRPLGQGPEAFF	TGTGCCACCAGCAGACCGCTTGGACAGGGTCCTGAAGCTTTCTTT
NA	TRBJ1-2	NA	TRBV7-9	CASSLAVSFYGYTF	TGTGCCAGCAGCTTAGCTGTCAGCTTCTATGGCTACACCTTC
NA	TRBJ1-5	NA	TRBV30	CAWRAGTAGPQPQHF	TGTGCCTGGAGGGCCGGGACCGCGGGACCTCAGCCCCAGCATTTT
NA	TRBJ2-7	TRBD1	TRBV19	CASSRDRGMYEQYF	TGTGCCAGTAGTAGGGACAGGGGAATGTACGAGCAGTACTTC
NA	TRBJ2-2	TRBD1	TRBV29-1	CSVVDRGRAGELFF	TGCAGCGTCGTGGACAGGGGACGGGCCGGGGAGCTGTTTTTT
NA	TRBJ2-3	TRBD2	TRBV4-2	CASSQGFSGGDTQYF	TGTGCCAGCAGCCAAGGGTTTAGCGGGGGGGATACGCAGTATTTT
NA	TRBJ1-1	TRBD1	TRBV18	CASSPRPWTGGVNTEAFF	TGTGCCAGCTCACCCCGCCCGTGGACAGGCGGCGTGAACACTGAAGCTTTCTTT
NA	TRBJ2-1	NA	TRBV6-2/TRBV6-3	CASSRGRGQAYNEQFF	TGTGCCAGCAGCCGAGGGAGGGGGCAGGCCTACAATGAGCAGTTCTTC
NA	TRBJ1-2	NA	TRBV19	CASSIAGAGLYGYTF	TGTGCCAGTAGTATAGCTGGCGCCGGACTATATGGCTACACCTTC